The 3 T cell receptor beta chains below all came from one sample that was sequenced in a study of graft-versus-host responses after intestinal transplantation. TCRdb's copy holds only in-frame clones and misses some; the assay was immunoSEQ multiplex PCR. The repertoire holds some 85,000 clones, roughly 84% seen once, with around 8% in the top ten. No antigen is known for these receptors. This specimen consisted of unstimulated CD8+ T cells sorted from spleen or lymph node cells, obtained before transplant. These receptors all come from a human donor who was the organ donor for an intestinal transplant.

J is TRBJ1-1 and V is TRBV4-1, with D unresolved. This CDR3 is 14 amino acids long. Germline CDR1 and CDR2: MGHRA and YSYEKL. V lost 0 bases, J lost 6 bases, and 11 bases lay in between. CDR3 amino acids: CASSQELAFAEAFF. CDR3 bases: TGCGCCAGCAGCCAAGAGTTGGCCTTTGCTGAAGCTTTCTTT.

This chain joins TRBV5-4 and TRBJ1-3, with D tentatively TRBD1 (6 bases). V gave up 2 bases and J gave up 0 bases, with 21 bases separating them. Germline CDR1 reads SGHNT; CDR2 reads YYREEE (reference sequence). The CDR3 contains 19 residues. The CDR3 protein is CASSFWQGRLVGSGNTIYF. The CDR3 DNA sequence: TGTGCCAGCAGCTTTTGGCAGGGGAGATTAGTAGGCTCTGGAAACACCATATATTTT.

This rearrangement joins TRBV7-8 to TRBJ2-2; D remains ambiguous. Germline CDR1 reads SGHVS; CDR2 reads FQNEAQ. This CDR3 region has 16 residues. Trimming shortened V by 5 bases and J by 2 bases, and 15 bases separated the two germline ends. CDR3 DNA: TGTGCCAGCAGCCCGCGGACGGATCTAAACACCGGGGAGCTGTTTTTT. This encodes CASSPRTDLNTGELFF. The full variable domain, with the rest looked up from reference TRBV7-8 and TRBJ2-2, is GAGVSQSPRYKVAKRGQDVALRCDPISGHVSLFWYQQALGQGPEFLTYFQNEAQLDKSGLPSDRFFAERPEGSVSTLKIQRTQQEDSAVYLCASSPRTDLNTGELFFGEGSRLTVL.